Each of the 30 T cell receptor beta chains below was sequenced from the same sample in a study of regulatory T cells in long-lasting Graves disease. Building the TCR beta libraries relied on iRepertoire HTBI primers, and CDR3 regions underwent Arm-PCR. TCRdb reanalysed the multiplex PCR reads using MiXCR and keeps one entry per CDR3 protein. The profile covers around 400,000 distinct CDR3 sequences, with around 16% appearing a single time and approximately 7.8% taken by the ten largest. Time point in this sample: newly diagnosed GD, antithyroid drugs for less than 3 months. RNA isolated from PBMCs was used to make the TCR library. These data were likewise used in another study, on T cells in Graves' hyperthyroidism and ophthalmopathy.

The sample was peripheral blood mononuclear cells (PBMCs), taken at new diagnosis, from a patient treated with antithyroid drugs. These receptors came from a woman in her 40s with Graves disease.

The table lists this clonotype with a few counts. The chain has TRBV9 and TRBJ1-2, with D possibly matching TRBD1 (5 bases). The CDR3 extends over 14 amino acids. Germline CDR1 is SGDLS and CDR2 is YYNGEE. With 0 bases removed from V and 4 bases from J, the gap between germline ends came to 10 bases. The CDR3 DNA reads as TGTGCCAGCAGCGTAGTCCAGGGAGCCTATGGCTACACCTTC. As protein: CASSVVQGAYGYTF. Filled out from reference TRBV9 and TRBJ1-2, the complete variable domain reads DSGVTQTPKHLITATGQRVTLRCSPRSGDLSVYWYQQSLDQGLQFLIQYYNGEERAKGNILERFSAQQFPDLHSELNLSSLELGDSALYFCASSVVQGAYGYTFGSGTRLTVV.

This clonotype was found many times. The CDR3 DNA reads as TGTGCCAGCAGTGGAACGTCCAGGGAGACCCAGTACTTC. This codes for CASSGTSRETQYF. The chain employs TRBV2 and TRBJ2-5, with D hard to call. The length of the CDR3 is 13 residues. V shed 4 bases and J shed 5 bases, with 11 bases lying between them. Germline values: CDR1 SNHLY, CDR2 FYNNEI.

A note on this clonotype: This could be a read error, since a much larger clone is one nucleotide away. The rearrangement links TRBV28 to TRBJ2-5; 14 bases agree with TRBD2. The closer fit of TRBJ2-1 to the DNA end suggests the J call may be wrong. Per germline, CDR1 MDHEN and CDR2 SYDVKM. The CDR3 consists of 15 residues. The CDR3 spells CASSFWTSGRNGQFF. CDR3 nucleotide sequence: TGTGCCAGCAGTTTCTGGACTAGCGGGAGGAATGGGCAGTTCTTC.

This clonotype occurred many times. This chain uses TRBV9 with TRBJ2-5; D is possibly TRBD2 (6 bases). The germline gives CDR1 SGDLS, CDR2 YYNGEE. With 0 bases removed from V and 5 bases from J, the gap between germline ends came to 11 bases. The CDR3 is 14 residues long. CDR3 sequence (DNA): TGTGCCAGCAGCGTAGGGGCAGGGAGGGAGACCCAGTACTTC. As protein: CASSVGAGRETQYF.

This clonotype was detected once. In DNA form, the CDR3 reads TGTGCCAGCAGTTTACCTTCAGTCCGAATGAACACTGAAGCTTTCTTT. Protein product: CASSLPSVRMNTEAFF. This rearrangement joins TRBV12-3 or TRBV12-4 to TRBJ1-1; no clear D gene. This CDR3 is 16 amino acids long. The V and J ends lost 2 bases and 0 bases respectively, with 13 bases between them.

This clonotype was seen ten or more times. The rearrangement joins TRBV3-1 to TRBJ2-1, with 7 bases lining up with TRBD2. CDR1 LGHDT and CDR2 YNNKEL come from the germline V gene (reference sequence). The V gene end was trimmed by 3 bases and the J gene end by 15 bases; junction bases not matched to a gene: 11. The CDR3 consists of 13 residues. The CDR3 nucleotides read TGTGCCAGCAGCCACGGGGGGACCGCTGACGGGTTCTTC. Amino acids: CASSHGGTADGFF.

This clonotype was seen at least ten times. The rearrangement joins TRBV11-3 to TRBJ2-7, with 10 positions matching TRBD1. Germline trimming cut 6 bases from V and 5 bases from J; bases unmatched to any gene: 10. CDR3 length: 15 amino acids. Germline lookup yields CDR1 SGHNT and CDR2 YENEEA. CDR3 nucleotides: TGTGCCAGCAGTCCCCCGGGACAGGGGCTCAACGAGCAGTACTTC. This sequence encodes CASSPPGQGLNEQYF.

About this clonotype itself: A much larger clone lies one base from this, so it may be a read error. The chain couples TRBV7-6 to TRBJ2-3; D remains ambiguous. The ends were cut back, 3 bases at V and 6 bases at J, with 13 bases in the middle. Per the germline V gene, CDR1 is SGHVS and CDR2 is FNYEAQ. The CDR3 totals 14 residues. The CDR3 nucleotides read TGTGCCAGCAGCTTCGGAGCTAGATCCGATACGCAGTATTTT. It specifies CASSFGARSDTQYF.

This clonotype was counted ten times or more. CDR3 loop: CAIKMAGESYEQYF. The CDR3 DNA reads as TGTGCCATCAAGATGGCAGGCGAATCCTACGAGCAGTACTTC. V is TRBV10-3 and J is TRBJ2-7; D gene uncertain. CDR3 size: 14 residues. Per germline, CDR1 ENHRY and CDR2 SYGVKD. Trimming removed 7 bases from V and 1 base from J, with 14 bases in between.

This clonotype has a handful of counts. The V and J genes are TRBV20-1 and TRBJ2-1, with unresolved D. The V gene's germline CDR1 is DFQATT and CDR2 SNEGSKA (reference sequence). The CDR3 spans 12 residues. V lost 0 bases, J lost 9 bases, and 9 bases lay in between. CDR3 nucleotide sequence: TGCAGTGCTAGAGATCTTAAGGGTGAGCAGTTCTTC. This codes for CSARDLKGEQFF.

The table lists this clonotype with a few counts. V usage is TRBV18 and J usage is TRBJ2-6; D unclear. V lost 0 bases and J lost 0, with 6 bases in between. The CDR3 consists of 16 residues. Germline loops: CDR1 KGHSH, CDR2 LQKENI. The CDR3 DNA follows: TGTGCCAGCTCACCACCGAGAAGCTCTGGGGCCAACGTCCTGACTTTC. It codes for CASSPPRSSGANVLTF.

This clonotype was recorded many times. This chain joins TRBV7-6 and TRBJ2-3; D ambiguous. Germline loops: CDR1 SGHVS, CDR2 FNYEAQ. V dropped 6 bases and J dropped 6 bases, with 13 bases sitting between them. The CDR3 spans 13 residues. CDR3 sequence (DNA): TGTGCCAGCAGTTCCTACATCGGCGATACGCAGTATTTT. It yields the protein CASSSYIGDTQYF.

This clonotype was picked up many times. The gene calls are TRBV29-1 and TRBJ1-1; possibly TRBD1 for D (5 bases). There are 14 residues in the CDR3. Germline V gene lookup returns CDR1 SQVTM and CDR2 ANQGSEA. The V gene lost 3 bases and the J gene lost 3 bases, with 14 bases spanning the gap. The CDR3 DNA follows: TGCAGCGTTGATGACGGGGCGGGGGACACTGAAGCTTTCTTT. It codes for CSVDDGAGDTEAFF.

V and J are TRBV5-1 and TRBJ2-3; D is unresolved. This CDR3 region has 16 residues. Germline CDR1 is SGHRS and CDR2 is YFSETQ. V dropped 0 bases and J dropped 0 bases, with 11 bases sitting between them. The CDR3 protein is CASSLVVATSTDTQYF. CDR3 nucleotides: TGCGCCAGCAGCTTGGTGGTAGCAACCAGCACAGATACGCAGTATTTT.

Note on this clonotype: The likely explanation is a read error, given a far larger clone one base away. In nucleotides, the CDR3 is TGTGCCAGCAGTGTTAAGTATCCCCAAGAGACCCAGTACTTC. Encoded protein: CASSVKYPQETQYF. J is TRBJ2-1 and V is TRBV2, with D uncertain. The J call is in doubt because the DNA end fits TRBJ2-5 better. Germline CDR1 reads SNHLY; CDR2 reads FYNNEI. The CDR3 spans 14 residues.

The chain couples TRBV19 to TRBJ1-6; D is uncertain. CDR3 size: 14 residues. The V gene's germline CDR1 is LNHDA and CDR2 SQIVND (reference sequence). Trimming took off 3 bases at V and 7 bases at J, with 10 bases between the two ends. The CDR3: CASSIETGNSPLHF. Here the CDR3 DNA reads TGTGCCAGTAGTATTGAGACGGGAAATTCACCCCTCCACTTT.

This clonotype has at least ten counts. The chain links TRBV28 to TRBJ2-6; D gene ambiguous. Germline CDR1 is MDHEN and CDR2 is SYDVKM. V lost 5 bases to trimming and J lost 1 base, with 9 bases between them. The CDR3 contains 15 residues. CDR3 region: CASSREASGANVLTF. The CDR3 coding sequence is TGTGCCAGCAGTCGCGAGGCGTCTGGGGCCAACGTCCTGACTTTC.

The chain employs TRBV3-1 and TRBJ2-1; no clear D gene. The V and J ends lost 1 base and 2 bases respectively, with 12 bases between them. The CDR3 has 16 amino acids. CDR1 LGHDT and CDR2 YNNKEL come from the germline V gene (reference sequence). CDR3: CASSQVGGRAYNEQFF. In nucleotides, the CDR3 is TGTGCCAGCAGCCAAGTCGGTGGTCGGGCCTACAATGAGCAGTTCTTC.

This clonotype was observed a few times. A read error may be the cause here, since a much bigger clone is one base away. CDR3 protein: CASSPPTGGTYEQYF. For the CDR3, the DNA is TGTGCCAGCAGTCCCCCGACAGGGGGAACCTACGAGCAGTACTTC. V is TRBV28 and J is TRBJ2-7; 9 positions match TRBD1. Trimming at V came to 5 bases and at J to 2 bases, leaving 7 bases not matched to a gene. Germline CDR1 MDHEN, CDR2 SYDVKM. This CDR3 contains 15 residues.

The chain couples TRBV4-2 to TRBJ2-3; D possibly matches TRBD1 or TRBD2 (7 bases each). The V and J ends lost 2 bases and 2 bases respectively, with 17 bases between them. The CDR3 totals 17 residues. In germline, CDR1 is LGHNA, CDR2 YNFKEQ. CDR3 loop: CASSQKTGEGPTDTQYF. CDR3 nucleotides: TGTGCCAGCAGCCAAAAAACAGGGGAGGGCCCCACAGATACGCAGTATTTT.

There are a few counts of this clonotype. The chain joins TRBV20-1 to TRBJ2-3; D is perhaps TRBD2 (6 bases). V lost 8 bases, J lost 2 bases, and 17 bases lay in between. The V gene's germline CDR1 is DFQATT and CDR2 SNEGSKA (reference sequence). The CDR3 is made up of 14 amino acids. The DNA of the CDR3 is TGCAGTAGTTTCTTGGCGGGGTCCACAGATACGCAGTATTTT. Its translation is CSSFLAGSTDTQYF.

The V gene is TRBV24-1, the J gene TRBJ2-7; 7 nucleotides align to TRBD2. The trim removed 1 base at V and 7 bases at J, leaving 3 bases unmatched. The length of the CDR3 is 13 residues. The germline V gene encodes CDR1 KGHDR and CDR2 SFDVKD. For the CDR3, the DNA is TGTGCCACCAGTGATTTTCGGCGGGAGGAGCAGTACTTC. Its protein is CATSDFRREEQYF.

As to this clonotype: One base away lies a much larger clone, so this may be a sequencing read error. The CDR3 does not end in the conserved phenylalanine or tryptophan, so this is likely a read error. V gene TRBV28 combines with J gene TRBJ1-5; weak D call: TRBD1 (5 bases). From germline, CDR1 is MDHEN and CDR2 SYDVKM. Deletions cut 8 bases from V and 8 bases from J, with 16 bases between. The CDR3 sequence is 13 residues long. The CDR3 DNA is TGTGCCAGCCGGACACGGTTGATGGAGCCCCAGCATCTT. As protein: CASRTRLMEPQHL.

The CDR3 DNA reads as TGCAGTGCAGGAACCTATGGCTACACCTTC. Its protein product is CSAGTYGYTF. The chain combines TRBV20-1 with TRBJ1-2; D not resolved. CDR1 is DFQATT and CDR2 is SNEGSKA in the germline V gene (reference sequence). Between the trimmed V and J ends, which lost 6 bases and 4 bases, there was a span of 6 bases. CDR3 length: 10 amino acids.

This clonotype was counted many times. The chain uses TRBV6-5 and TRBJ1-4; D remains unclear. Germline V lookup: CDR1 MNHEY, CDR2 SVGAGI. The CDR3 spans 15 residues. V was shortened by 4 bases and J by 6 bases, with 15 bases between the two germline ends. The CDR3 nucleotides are TGTGCCAGCAGTTCACAGACCACCGTGGATGAAAAACTGTTTTTT. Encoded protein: CASSSQTTVDEKLFF.

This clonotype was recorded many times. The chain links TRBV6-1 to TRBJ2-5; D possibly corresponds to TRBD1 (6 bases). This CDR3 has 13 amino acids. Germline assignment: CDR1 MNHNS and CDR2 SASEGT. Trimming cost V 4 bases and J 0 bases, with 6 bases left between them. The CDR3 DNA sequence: TGTGCCAGCAGTGGGGACAACCAAGAGACCCAGTACTTC. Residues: CASSGDNQETQYF.

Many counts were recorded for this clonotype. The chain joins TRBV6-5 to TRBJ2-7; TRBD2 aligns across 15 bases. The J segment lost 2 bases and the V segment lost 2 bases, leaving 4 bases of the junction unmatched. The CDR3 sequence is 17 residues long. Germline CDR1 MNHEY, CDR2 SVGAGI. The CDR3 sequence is CASSYDGTSGRPYEQYF. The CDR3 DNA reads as TGTGCCAGCAGTTACGATGGGACTAGCGGGAGGCCCTACGAGCAGTACTTC.

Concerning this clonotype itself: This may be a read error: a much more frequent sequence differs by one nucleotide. CDR3 coding DNA: TGTGCCAGCAGCCTCCTCAGAGCCGGGAACACCGGGGAGCTGTTTTTT. This gives the protein CASSLLRAGNTGELFF. The chain couples TRBV28 to TRBJ2-2; D remains unclear. Germline loops: CDR1 MDHEN, CDR2 SYDVKM. This CDR3 contains 16 residues. V was pared by 6 bases and J by 1 base, with 15 bases between.

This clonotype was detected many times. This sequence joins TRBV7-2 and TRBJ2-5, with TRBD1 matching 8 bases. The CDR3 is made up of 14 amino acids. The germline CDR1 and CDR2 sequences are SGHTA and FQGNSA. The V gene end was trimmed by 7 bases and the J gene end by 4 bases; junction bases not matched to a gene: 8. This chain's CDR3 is CASIPRTGRETQYF. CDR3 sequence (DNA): TGTGCCAGCATCCCGAGGACAGGGCGAGAGACCCAGTACTTC.

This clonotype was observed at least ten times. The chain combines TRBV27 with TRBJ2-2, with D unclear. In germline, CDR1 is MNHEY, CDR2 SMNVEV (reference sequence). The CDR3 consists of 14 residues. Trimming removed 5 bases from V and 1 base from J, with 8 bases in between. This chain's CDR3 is CASSQDLNTGELFF. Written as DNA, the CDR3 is TGTGCCAGCAGTCAAGATCTGAACACCGGGGAGCTGTTTTTT.